This T cell receptor beta chain was sequenced for a study of blood T cell repertoires in COVID-19. For the study at large: Acute and convalescent COVID-19 samples came from the United States, Italy and Spain.

The CDR3 sequence is 14 residues long. Germline-derived CDR1 and CDR2 are SGHAT and FQNNGV. V lost 3 bases, J lost 1 base, and 9 bases lay in between. Original methodology: Nucleated cell counts were estimated from reference gene primer amplification. Sequencing used immunoSEQ multiplex PCR; TCRdb keeps in-frame clones, though not all of them. D and trimming come from the DNA, and the V and J calls and clone size come from that table. The sample holds 240,000 or so clones; 70% to 90% are singletons and the top ten take under 9%. The clonotype comes from an older woman with active or convalescent COVID-19. Sequencing was performed on peripheral blood. This rearrangement joins TRBV11-2 to TRBJ1-1; D ambiguous. CDR3 amino acids: CASSLGGRNTEAFF. In nucleotides, the CDR3 is TGTGCCAGCAGCTTGGGCGGGAGGAACACTGAAGCTTTCTTT.